The 32 T cell receptor beta chains presented below share a single source sample, sequenced in a study of molecular identifiers for immune sequencing clone quantification (dated by TCRdb to the late 2010s). Receptor libraries were prepared by PCR. Sequencing relied on a NextSeq 500. The raw public data were reprocessed by TCRdb itself: fastp quality trimming at Q25, MiXCR clonotype calling, in-frame beta chains only. Identical CDR3 proteins give one entry, which carries the most common genes and DNA. In this sample the table shows over 550,000 distinct CDR3 sequences, over 25% of which occur a single time. 0.7% to 0.95% of the sample rests with the top ten. The sequenced material came from naive CD8+ T cells from blood, with Jurkat cell RNA spiked in. The cell subset or site label, read with the paper, signifies: FACS-sorted CD8+CD4-CCR7+CD45RA+ naive T cells. The receptors shown here come from a human donor in good health. Some libraries in this study had Jurkat cell RNA spiked in.

The chain carries TRBV30 and TRBJ2-1, with a weak D call TRBD2 (6 bases). V was clipped by 5 bases and J by 6 bases, with 20 bases between them. CDR1 is GTSNPN, CDR2 SVGIG, per germline (reference sequence). The CDR3 is made up of 15 amino acids. As DNA, the CDR3 is TGTGCCTGGCTACTCCACTCCTCGGGGGTCAATGAGCAGTTCTTC. Its protein is CAWLLHSSGVNEQFF.

On this clonotype: A clone one base away is much larger, so this may be a read error. The V gene is TRBV6-5, the J gene TRBJ2-7, with 9 bases fitting TRBD2. The CDR3 consists of 15 residues. Germline V gene sequence: CDR1 MNHEY, CDR2 SVGAGI. V was pared by 2 bases and J by 6 bases, with 8 bases of the junction left unmatched. The CDR3 here is CASSYSGGPGCEQYF. The CDR3 region has the DNA TGTGCCAGCAGTTACAGCGGGGGGCCAGGGTGCGAGCAGTACTTC.

This clonotype was counted ten times or more. The chain joins TRBV5-4 to TRBJ1-1; the D is unclear. The CDR3 has 17 amino acids. Germline V gene sequence: CDR1 SGHNT, CDR2 YYREEE (reference sequence). V lost 0 bases, J lost 4 bases, and 19 bases lay in between. CDR3 protein: CASSLDGGQSVGTEAFF. CDR3 coding DNA: TGTGCCAGCAGCTTGGATGGAGGTCAAAGCGTAGGCACTGAAGCTTTCTTT.

This clonotype was detected a few times. This chain joins TRBV7-9 and TRBJ2-3; D unresolved. The germline V and J ends were trimmed by 3 bases and 3 bases, with 10 bases remaining between them. In germline, CDR1 is SEHNR, CDR2 FQNEAQ (reference sequence). This CDR3 comprises 14 residues. The CDR3 loop is CASSFPPGTDTQYF. The DNA of the CDR3 is TGTGCCAGCAGCTTTCCACCAGGTACAGATACGCAGTATTTT.

DNA for the CDR3: TGTGCCAGCAGCCAGGGACTAGCGATACAGACCCAGTACTTC. Protein product: CASSQGLAIQTQYF. This chain joins TRBV3-1 and TRBJ2-5; 10 nucleotides agree with TRBD2. The CDR3 totals 14 residues. Germline CDR1 LGHDT, CDR2 YNNKEL (reference sequence). The V and J ends lost 3 bases and 6 bases, in that order; junction bases with no gene match: 4.

V and J are TRBV29-1 and TRBJ2-5; TRBD1 agrees at 7 bases. Germline V lookup: CDR1 SQVTM, CDR2 ANQGSEA. This CDR3 spans 16 amino acids. V shed 2 bases and J 0 bases; nucleotides not matched to a gene: 9. In DNA form, the CDR3 reads TGCAGCGTTGAAAGAGGACAGGATTGGTACCAAGAGACCCAGTACTTC. Protein product: CSVERGQDWYQETQYF.

With respect to this clonotype: Since the CDR3 does not end with the conserved phenylalanine or tryptophan, this likely comes from a read error. The limits of the CDR3 on the DNA are not certain, so only TCRdb's listed CDR3 is given. CDR3 sequence reads: CASSSDRHEAIY. The chain recombines TRBV28 with TRBJ1-1. The V gene's germline CDR1 is MDHEN and CDR2 SYDVKM. The CDR3 is 12 residues long, counting both termini.

The chain joins TRBV10-3 to TRBJ2-7; the match to TRBD1 covers 8 bases. The CDR3 length is 14 residues. The germline V gene has CDR1 ENHRY and CDR2 SYGVKD. V was pared by 7 bases and J by 1 base, with 6 bases of the junction left unmatched. The CDR3 nucleotides are TGTGCCATCAACCCCAGGGGGCCGTCCTACGAGCAGTACTTC. Translating it yields CAINPRGPSYEQYF.

This clonotype was seen many times. This chain uses TRBV30 with TRBJ2-5; D is undetermined. Trimming pared 0 bases from V and 3 bases from J, leaving 11 bases between. The CDR3 contains 14 residues. CDR1 is GTSNPN and CDR2 is SVGIG in the germline V gene (reference sequence). Here the CDR3 reads CAWSVPEPKETQYF. The CDR3 region has the DNA TGTGCCTGGAGTGTACCCGAGCCCAAAGAGACCCAGTACTTC.

This chain connects TRBV2 to TRBJ2-7, with D possibly matching TRBD1 (5 bases). V dropped 6 bases and J dropped 5 bases, with 11 bases sitting between them. CDR1 and CDR2 (germline): SNHLY, FYNNEI. The CDR3 consists of 12 residues. In DNA form, the CDR3 reads TGTGCCAGCAGACCCCAGGGAAACGAGCAGTACTTC. Amino acids: CASRPQGNEQYF. Supplemented by reference TRBV2 and TRBJ2-7, the full variable domain reads EPEVTQTPSHQVTQMGQEVILRCVPISNHLYFYWYRQILGQKVEFLVSFYNNEISEKSEIFDDQFSVERPDGSNFTLKIRSTKLEDSAMYFCASRPQGNEQYFGPGTRLTVT.

J is TRBJ1-5 and V is TRBV24-1, with a possible D match to TRBD1 (5 bases). The V gene lost 4 bases and the J gene lost 2 bases, with 11 bases spanning the gap. Germline CDR1 KGHDR, CDR2 SFDVKD. The CDR3 loop spans 15 amino acids. The CDR3 loop reads CATSDRAAGNQPQHF. Written as DNA, the CDR3 is TGTGCCACCAGTGACAGGGCGGCGGGCAATCAGCCCCAGCATTTT.

This clonotype was seen at least ten times. The chain links TRBV7-9 to TRBJ2-1; possibly TRBD2 for D (6 bases). Trimming pared 1 base from V and 10 bases from J, leaving 17 bases between. The length of the CDR3 is 15 residues. Germline values: CDR1 SEHNR, CDR2 FQNEAQ (reference sequence). The CDR3 coding sequence is TGTGCCAGCAGCTTAGTGGACTACCAGGATCGGGAGCAGTTCTTC. Its protein product is CASSLVDYQDREQFF.

This clonotype has a count of ten or more. This sequence joins TRBV5-4 and TRBJ2-3; D uncertain. Germline loops: CDR1 SGHNT, CDR2 YYREEE (reference sequence). The CDR3 is 16 amino acids. Trimming took off 1 base at V and 2 bases at J, with 14 bases between the two ends. The CDR3 protein is CASSLLTAANTDTQYF. The CDR3 coding sequence is TGTGCCAGCAGCTTGTTAACAGCCGCGAACACAGATACGCAGTATTTT.

About this clonotype itself: This sequence may be a read error, since a much larger clone differs from it by one base. The chain couples TRBV21-1 to TRBJ1-1; the table's D gene call, TRBD1, was not cross checked with the DNA. TRBV21-1 is labeled a pseudogene. This CDR3 region has 15 residues. The CDR3 region is CASSQTQGGGTEAFF. The CDR3 coding sequence is TGTGCCAGCAGCCAAACACAGGGGGGTGGCACTGAAGCTTTCTTT.

This clonotype showed up many times. The chain employs TRBV6-2 or TRBV6-3 and TRBJ1-5; D uncertain. Germline V gene sequence: CDR1 MNHEY, CDR2 SVGEGT. This CDR3 has 14 amino acids. With 6 bases removed from V and 7 bases from J, the gap between germline ends came to 16 bases. The CDR3 bases are TGTGCCAGCAGGGAAGTGGTAGAGGGACAGCCCCAGCATTTT. This gives the protein CASREVVEGQPQHF.

As regards this clonotype: At one end, the junction sequence differs from germline, possibly due to a read error. This chain uses TRBV3-1 with TRBJ2-3; D gene uncertain. This CDR3 contains 12 residues. CDR1 LGHDT and CDR2 YNNKEL come from the germline V gene (reference sequence). The CDR3 reads CARSLFPDPPYF. Here the CDR3 DNA reads TGTGCCCGCAGCCTATTCCCCGATCCGCCGTATTTT.

To note about this clonotype: This may be a read error: a much more frequent sequence differs by one nucleotide. This chain joins TRBV30 and TRBJ2-5; 10 bases are a match to TRBD1. V was pared by 2 bases and J by 5 bases, with 5 bases of the junction left unmatched. The CDR3 spans 14 residues. CDR1 GTSNPN and CDR2 SVGIG come from the germline V gene (reference sequence). CDR3 protein: CAWSIWGQGETQYF. CDR3 nucleotide sequence: TGTGCCTGGAGTATCTGGGGACAGGGGGAGACCCAGTACTTC.

This chain joins TRBV30 and TRBJ2-2; perhaps TRBD2 as D (5 bases). The CDR3 runs 16 residues. V lost 1 base and J 6 bases, leaving 18 bases between the germline ends. Germline loops: CDR1 GTSNPN, CDR2 SVGIG (reference sequence). The CDR3 bases are TGTGCCTGGAGTGCCCCTTGGGTCACGCGGGCCGGGGAGCTGTTTTTT. Protein sequence: CAWSAPWVTRAGELFF. Complete variable domain (other parts from reference TRBV30 and TRBJ2-2): SQTIHQWPATLVQPVGSPLSLECTVEGTSNPNLYWYRQAAGRGLQLLFYSVGIGQISSEVPQNLSASRPQDRQFILSSKKLLLSDSGFYLCAWSAPWVTRAGELFFGEGSRLTVL.

This clonotype has a count of ten or more. CDR3 DNA: TGCGCCAGCAGCCAAAGACAGGCGCCGGGGGGCGAGCAGTACTTC. Translating gives CASSQRQAPGGEQYF. The chain joins TRBV4-1 to TRBJ2-7; D may be TRBD2 (7 bases). The ends were cut back, 2 bases at V and 6 bases at J, with 17 bases in the middle. Germline V lookup: CDR1 MGHRA, CDR2 YSYEKL. The CDR3 has 15 amino acids.

This clonotype was recorded many times. The chain combines TRBV5-5 with TRBJ1-1; D remains unclear. The CDR3 extends over 14 amino acids. Trimming pared 1 base from V and 7 bases from J, leaving 14 bases between. Germline V CDR1 and CDR2: SGHKS, YYEKEE (reference sequence). CDR3 sequence reads: CASSLLTRGGEAFF. CDR3 in DNA: TGTGCCAGCAGCTTGCTGACGCGGGGAGGTGAAGCTTTCTTT.

The chain joins TRBV6-6 to TRBJ1-5; D possibly corresponds to TRBD1 (6 bases). The CDR3 sequence is 13 residues long. V gave up 4 bases and J gave up 5 bases, with 9 bases separating them. CDR1 and CDR2 (germline): MNHNY, SVGAGI (reference sequence). CDR3 amino acids: CASSWGGDQPQHF. Here the CDR3 DNA reads TGTGCCAGCAGTTGGGGGGGCGATCAGCCCCAGCATTTT.

In regard to this clonotype: The CDR3 does not end in the conserved phenylalanine or tryptophan, so this is likely a read error. The J gene is TRBJ2-7, the V gene TRBV5-3, with 9 bases matching TRBD2. TRBV5-3 carries the ORF label, with uncertain function. V trimming: 8 bases; J trimming: 2 bases; junction bases outside the gene matches: 5. CDR3 size: 13 residues. The CDR3 DNA is TGTGCCAGCAGCGGGGGGCCGACCTACGAGCAGTACCTC. Residues: CASSGGPTYEQYL.

At least ten counts were recorded for this clonotype. V usage is TRBV5-1 and J usage is TRBJ2-2; D gene uncertain. CDR1 is SGHRS, CDR2 YFSETQ, per germline. This CDR3 contains 16 residues. V dropped 0 bases and J dropped 0 bases, with 9 bases sitting between them. The CDR3 bases are TGCGCCAGCAGCTTGGTGGCCGGTTCGAACACCGGGGAGCTGTTTTTT. Amino acids: CASSLVAGSNTGELFF.

This clonotype came up many times. The genes are TRBV9 and TRBJ2-1, with D tentatively TRBD2 (6 bases). V was trimmed by 4 bases and J by 2 bases, leaving 13 bases between them. CDR1 and CDR2 (germline): SGDLS, YYNGEE. The CDR3 totals 15 residues. The CDR3 loop reads CASSPGTGAYNEQFF. CDR3 bases: TGTGCCAGCAGCCCAGGGACGGGGGCCTACAATGAGCAGTTCTTC.

The chain employs TRBV11-2 and TRBJ2-3, with D tentatively TRBD2 (5 bases). Germline V gives CDR1 SGHAT, CDR2 FQNNGV. V lost 0 bases, J lost 2 bases, and 12 bases lay in between. There are 16 residues in the CDR3. The chain's CDR3 is CASSLDRGVFTDTQYF. The CDR3 DNA reads as TGTGCCAGCAGCTTAGATCGGGGAGTTTTCACAGATACGCAGTATTTT.

This clonotype was seen a few times. A much larger clone lies a single base off, so this may be a read error. J is TRBJ2-3 and V is TRBV13; D remains ambiguous. The CDR3 runs 13 residues. Trimming removed 5 bases from V and 4 bases from J, with 10 bases in between. The germline V gene encodes CDR1 PRHDT and CDR2 FYEKMQ (reference sequence). As DNA, the CDR3 is TGTGCCAGCAGCCCCTTTGGGGCAGATACGCAGTATTTT. Protein sequence: CASSPFGADTQYF.

In this sample, this clonotype turned up a few times. A much more abundant neighbour one base away suggests this may be a read error. CDR3 residues: CASSYFSDTQYF. CDR3 nucleotide sequence: TGTGCCAGCAGTTACTTCTCAGATACGCAGTATTTT. The gene calls are TRBV6-2 or TRBV6-3 and TRBJ2-3, with D unclear. CDR3 length: 12 residues. Germline V lookup: CDR1 MNHEY, CDR2 SVGEGT. V lost 1 base and J 4 bases, leaving 3 bases between the germline ends.

The rearrangement uses TRBV9 and TRBJ2-3; no definite D call. Germline V CDR1 and CDR2: SGDLS, YYNGEE. The V and J ends lost 1 base and 0 bases respectively, with 6 bases between them. The length of the CDR3 is 14 residues. The CDR3 DNA reads TGTGCCAGCAGCGTACAACAGAGCACAGATACGCAGTATTTT. Translation: CASSVQQSTDTQYF.

A few counts support this clonotype. This chain joins TRBV28 and TRBJ2-2; 14 bases match TRBD2. The germline CDR1 and CDR2 sequences are MDHEN and SYDVKM. V lost 6 bases and J lost 6; bases outside the gene matches: 3. The CDR3 sequence is 15 residues long. In nucleotides, the CDR3 is TGTGCCAGCAGAAGACTAGCGGGAGGGTCCGGGGAGCTGTTTTTT. Translating it yields CASRRLAGGSGELFF. Full variable domain (outside the CDR3, taken from reference TRBV28 and TRBJ2-2): DVKVTQSSRYLVKRTGEKVFLECVQDMDHENMFWYRQDPGLGLRLIYFSYDVKMKEKGDIPEGYSVSREKKERFSLILESASTNQTSMYLCASRRLAGGSGELFFGEGSRLTVL.

The table lists this clonotype with many counts. The genes are TRBV12-5 and TRBJ2-3, with 7 positions matching TRBD2. The CDR3 consists of 14 residues. Per germline, CDR1 LGHNT and CDR2 FRNRAP. The V and J ends lost 5 bases and 3 bases, in that order; junction bases with no gene match: 5. The CDR3 nucleotides read TGTGCTAGTGGTGGCGGGAGCGGGACAGATACGCAGTATTTT. This sequence encodes CASGGGSGTDTQYF.

This clonotype was seen a few times. V is TRBV28 and J is TRBJ2-2; D ambiguous. Germline V lookup: CDR1 MDHEN, CDR2 SYDVKM. With 6 bases removed from V and 0 bases from J, the gap between germline ends came to 14 bases. The CDR3 sequence is 16 residues long. The CDR3 coding sequence is TGTGCCAGCAGGCCGCTGAAACTTGCGAACACCGGGGAGCTGTTTTTT. It is translated as CASRPLKLANTGELFF.

J is TRBJ1-1 and V is TRBV5-1; 9 bases agree with TRBD1. The length of the CDR3 is 15 residues. The junction had 10 bases not matched to a gene; V was cut back by 4 bases and J by 6 bases. Germline CDR1 SGHRS, CDR2 YFSETQ. The CDR3 loop is CASSLSGTGSAEAFF. CDR3 bases: TGCGCCAGCAGCCTTTCCGGGACAGGGTCCGCTGAAGCTTTCTTT.